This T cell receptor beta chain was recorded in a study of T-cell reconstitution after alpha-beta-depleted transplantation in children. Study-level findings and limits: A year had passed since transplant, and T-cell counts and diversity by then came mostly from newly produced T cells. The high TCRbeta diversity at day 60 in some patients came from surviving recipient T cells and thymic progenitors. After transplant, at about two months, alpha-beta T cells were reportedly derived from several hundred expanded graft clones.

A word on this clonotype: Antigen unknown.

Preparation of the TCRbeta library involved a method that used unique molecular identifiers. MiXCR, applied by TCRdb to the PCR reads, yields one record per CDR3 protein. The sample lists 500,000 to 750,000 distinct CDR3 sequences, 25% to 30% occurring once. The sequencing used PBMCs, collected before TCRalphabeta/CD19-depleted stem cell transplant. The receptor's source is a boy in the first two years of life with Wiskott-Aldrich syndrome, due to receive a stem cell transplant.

The CDR3 DNA reads as TGTGCCAGCAGTCTCAGGGTTCATACGCAGTATTTT. Translated: CASSLRVHTQYF. The chain employs TRBV12-3 or TRBV12-4 and TRBJ2-3; D is possibly TRBD1 (5 bases). Trimming cost V 5 bases and J 7 bases, with 10 bases left between them. The CDR3 has 12 amino acids.